One and the same sample provided the 32 T cell receptor beta chains below, sequenced in a study of neoadjuvant nivolumab and ipilimumab in lung cancer. Using immunoSEQ multiplex PCR, the repertoire was profiled, and TCRdb retains in-frame clones only, with some absent. This table holds fewer than 40,000 clones, 90% found once. The source material was peripheral blood, sampled after neoadjuvant nivolumab, alone or with ipilimumab, at or shortly before surgery. Source of these receptors: an adult with non-small cell lung cancer.

The chain uses TRBV2 and TRBJ2-3, with D uncertain. Germline V lookup: CDR1 SNHLY, CDR2 FYNNEI. V was pared by 8 bases and J by 2 bases, with 11 bases between. CDR3 length: 13 residues. CDR3 nucleotides: TGTGCCAGCCTTCAGCCAGCCACAGATACGCAGTATTTT. Its translation: CASLQPATDTQYF.

The chain's CDR3 is CASSLELNQPQHF. Written as DNA, the CDR3 is TGTGCCAGCAGTTTGGAGCTAAATCAGCCCCAGCATTTT. The chain joins TRBV6-1 to TRBJ1-5; D is uncertain. The CDR3 loop spans 13 amino acids. Germline V gene lookup returns CDR1 MNHNS and CDR2 SASEGT. V lost 5 bases and J lost 4, with 9 bases in between.

The genes are TRBV7-9 and TRBJ1-6, with D possibly TRBD1 on 6 matching bases. CDR1 is SEHNR and CDR2 is FQNEAQ in the germline V gene (reference sequence). Trimming removed 1 base from V and 9 bases from J, with 16 bases in between. This CDR3 region has 16 residues. CDR3 sequence: CASSLGEGRGVSPLHF. Written as DNA, the CDR3 is TGTGCCAGCAGCTTAGGCGAGGGTAGGGGGGTTTCACCCCTCCACTTT. Complete variable domain (other parts from reference TRBV7-9 and TRBJ1-6): DTGVSQNPRHKITKRGQNVTFRCDPISEHNRLYWYRQTLGQGPEFLTYFQNEAQLEKSRLLSDRFSAERPKGSFSTLEIQRTEQGDSAMYLCASSLGEGRGVSPLHFGNGTRLTVT.

V usage is TRBV5-1 and J usage is TRBJ1-2, with D maybe TRBD1 (5 bases). The CDR3 runs to 19 residues. Germline V gene sequence: CDR1 SGHRS, CDR2 YFSETQ. The V and J ends lost 1 base and 0 bases respectively, with 22 bases between them. CDR3 coding DNA: TGCGCCAGCAGCTTGAGGACCGGGGAGGGACTAAGAGCTAACTATGGCTACACCTTC. Its protein is CASSLRTGEGLRANYGYTF.

This clone was seen only once. The chain combines TRBV10-3 with TRBJ2-5; 9 nucleotides line up with TRBD2. Germline CDR1 ENHRY, CDR2 SYGVKD. J lost 5 bases, V lost 10 bases, and 11 bases had no gene match. This CDR3 region has 14 residues. The CDR3, as DNA: TGTGCCACGCGGTCGGCTAGCGGGGCCGAGACCCAGTACTTC. Protein product: CATRSASGAETQYF.

The chain couples TRBV6-5 to TRBJ1-6, with 7 bases matching TRBD1. Germline trimming cut 6 bases from V and 7 bases from J; bases unmatched to any gene: 9. This CDR3 comprises 15 residues. Germline lookup yields CDR1 MNHEY and CDR2 SVGAGI. The DNA for the CDR3 is TGTGCCAGCAGATCCACCGGGACAGACAATTCACCCCTCCACTTT. Its protein product is CASRSTGTDNSPLHF.

The gene calls are TRBV5-1 and TRBJ2-5; weak D call: TRBD1 (5 bases). The CDR3 runs 12 residues. V was shortened by 1 base and J by 6 bases, with 7 bases between the two germline ends. Per the germline V gene, CDR1 is SGHRS and CDR2 is YFSETQ. CDR3 sequence reads: CASSLQGQTQYF. In nucleotides, the CDR3 is TGCGCCAGCAGCTTGCAGGGCCAGACCCAGTACTTC.

V is TRBV11-2 and J is TRBJ2-3, with D maybe TRBD2 (6 bases). Trimming removed 6 bases at V and 7 bases at J, with 20 bases between. CDR3 length equals 15 residues. CDR1 is SGHAT, CDR2 FQNNGV, per germline. The CDR3 region has the DNA TGTGCCAGCAGTTCATCACGGGGGATTGGTCATACGCAGTATTTT. It specifies CASSSSRGIGHTQYF.

The genes are TRBV7-3 and TRBJ2-5; the D is unclear. V was trimmed by 1 base and J by 5 bases, leaving 14 bases between them. The V gene's germline CDR1 is SGHTA and CDR2 FQGTGA. This CDR3 contains 15 residues. The CDR3: CASSLNPGPWETQYF. Written as DNA, the CDR3 is TGTGCCAGCAGCTTAAACCCCGGACCCTGGGAGACCCAGTACTTC.

The chain uses TRBV5-6 and TRBJ1-5; TRBD1 matches 8 bases. Germline V lookup: CDR1 SGHDT, CDR2 YYEEEE. After removal of 6 bases from V and 7 bases from J, the junction contained 6 bases not matched to a gene. The CDR3 covers 13 residues. CDR3 DNA sequence: TGTGCCAGCACCTCAGGGGGCGGCCAGCCCCAGCATTTT. This translates into CASTSGGGQPQHF.

The chain recombines TRBV7-6 with TRBJ2-7; 16 bases map to TRBD2. CDR3 length: 16 residues. Per the germline V gene, CDR1 is SGHVS and CDR2 is FNYEAQ. With V trimmed by 3 bases and J by 10 bases, 9 bases remained unmatched. In DNA, the CDR3 is TGTGCCAGCAGCTTGGGGTCCGGGACTAGCGGGGGGGCCCAGTACTTC. It specifies CASSLGSGTSGGAQYF.

The chain combines TRBV18 with TRBJ1-4; D perhaps matches TRBD1 (5 bases). Germline CDR1 is KGHSH and CDR2 is LQKENI. The CDR3 runs to 13 residues. The V end lost 3 bases, the J end lost 4 bases, and 6 bases lay between the germline ends. CDR3 DNA sequence: TGTGCCAGCTCACCCAGGGATAATGAAAAACTGTTTTTT. It specifies CASSPRDNEKLFF.

The CDR3 region is CASSVGVPSGNTIYF. CDR3 bases: TGTGCCAGCAGTGTAGGGGTCCCATCTGGAAACACCATATATTTT. V and J are TRBV2 and TRBJ1-3; a possible D gene is TRBD1 (5 bases). Trimming stripped 4 bases from V and 1 base from J, with 11 bases between. CDR1 SNHLY and CDR2 FYNNEI come from the germline V gene. This CDR3 has 15 residues. The complete variable domain, with remaining parts taken from reference TRBV2 and TRBJ1-3, reads EPEVTQTPSHQVTQMGQEVILRCVPISNHLYFYWYRQILGQKVEFLVSFYNNEISEKSEIFDDQFSVERPDGSNFTLKIRSTKLEDSAMYFCASSVGVPSGNTIYFGEGSWLTVV.

The chain has TRBV19 and TRBJ1-6; D unclear. The CDR3 has 13 residues. V was cut by 1 base and J by 10 bases, with 8 bases left in between. Germline V gene data show CDR1 as LNHDA and CDR2 as SQIVND (reference sequence). CDR3 region: CASSIGDGSPLHF. The CDR3 nucleotides read TGTGCCAGTAGTATAGGTGATGGGTCACCCCTCCACTTT. Complete variable domain (other parts from reference TRBV19 and TRBJ1-6): DGGITQSPKYLFRKEGQNVTLSCEQNLNHDAMYWYRQDPGQGLRLIYYSQIVNDFQKGDIAEGYSVSREKKESFPLTVTSAQKNPTAFYLCASSIGDGSPLHFGNGTRLTVT.

For the CDR3, the DNA is TGTGCCAGCAGCTTGGGTCACCGCGGCCAAGAGACCCAGTACTTC. Translation: CASSLGHRGQETQYF. The chain is built from TRBV5-6 and TRBJ2-5; D gene ambiguous. The CDR3 is 15 residues long. Trimming left V 0 bases short and J 1 base short, with 10 bases between. From germline, CDR1 is SGHDT and CDR2 YYEEEE.

This clone has more than one count but fewer than ten. V and J are TRBV5-6 and TRBJ2-7; 7 nucleotides line up with TRBD2. J was trimmed by 5 bases and V by 2 bases; bases with no gene match: 13. This CDR3 is built from 16 residues. Germline loops: CDR1 SGHDT, CDR2 YYEEEE. CDR3 in amino acids: CASSFLSGGSYHEQYF. DNA of the CDR3: TGTGCCAGCAGCTTTCTATCGGGGGGAAGTTATCACGAGCAGTACTTC.

This chain joins TRBV28 and TRBJ1-4; no reliable D call. Trimming cost V 2 bases and J 0 bases, with 4 bases left between them. The CDR3 has 14 residues. Germline V lookup: CDR1 MDHEN, CDR2 SYDVKM. The chain's CDR3 is CASSLAATNEKLFF. The CDR3 nucleotides read TGTGCCAGCAGTTTAGCTGCAACTAATGAAAAACTGTTTTTT.

The chain uses TRBV11-2 and TRBJ1-4; D gene uncertain. The CDR3 is 17 residues long. V lost 1 base, J lost 0 bases, and 12 bases lay in between. Germline CDR1 is SGHAT and CDR2 is FQNNGV. The CDR3 nucleotides read TGTGCCAGCAGCTTAGTTTACGACTCCACAACTAATGAAAAACTGTTTTTT. Protein: CASSLVYDSTTNEKLFF.

The rearrangement uses TRBV9 and TRBJ1-1; D remains ambiguous. Germline V gene sequence: CDR1 SGDLS, CDR2 YYNGEE. V shed 0 bases and J shed 4 bases, with 13 bases lying between them. The CDR3 covers 15 residues. The CDR3 nucleotides are TGTGCCAGCAGCGTAGGAATACGGTGGGGCACTGAAGCTTTCTTT. As protein: CASSVGIRWGTEAFF.

The chain recombines TRBV5-1 with TRBJ1-1; no clear D. The CDR3 loop spans 14 amino acids. The germline CDR1 and CDR2 sequences are SGHRS and YFSETQ. V lost 5 bases and J 3 bases, leaving 14 bases between the germline ends. Here the CDR3 reads CASRVVIGYTEAFF. The CDR3 DNA reads as TGCGCCAGCAGGGTGGTAATTGGGTACACTGAAGCTTTCTTT.

The rearrangement joins TRBV7-2 to TRBJ1-2; D unresolved. Trimming took 11 bases from V and 2 from J, leaving 15 bases between them. Germline V gives CDR1 SGHTA, CDR2 FQGNSA. The CDR3 runs 13 residues. Here the CDR3 DNA reads TGTGCCCGACCTGGGCGCAGAAACTATGGCTACACCTTC. This codes for CARPGRRNYGYTF.

The rearrangement joins TRBV5-1 to TRBJ2-7, with D possibly being TRBD2 (7 bases). CDR1 is SGHRS and CDR2 is YFSETQ in the germline V gene. Trimming pared 3 bases from V and 2 bases from J, leaving 12 bases between. The length of the CDR3 is 14 residues. DNA for the CDR3: TGCGCCAGCAGCTCACAGGGAGGGGCCTACGAGCAGTACTTC. It translates to CASSSQGGAYEQYF. The complete variable domain, with remaining parts taken from reference TRBV5-1 and TRBJ2-7, reads KAGVTQTPRYLIKTRGQQVTLSCSPISGHRSVSWYQQTPGQGLQFLFEYFSETQRNKGNFPGRFSGRQFSNSRSEMNVSTLELGDSALYLCASSSQGGAYEQYFGPGTRLTVT.

This chain connects TRBV27 to TRBJ1-4; D unresolved. The CDR3 extends over 14 amino acids. Looked up from germline, CDR1 is MNHEY and CDR2 is SMNVEV (reference sequence). The V and J ends lost 3 bases and 3 bases respectively, with 8 bases between them. CDR3 in amino acids: CASSFGPSNEKLFF. CDR3 nucleotides: TGTGCCAGCAGTTTTGGCCCGTCTAATGAAAAACTGTTTTTT.

The rearrangement links TRBV18 to TRBJ1-6; 10 bases align to TRBD1. Germline CDR1 is KGHSH and CDR2 is LQKENI. CDR3 size: 19 residues. V lost 3 bases, J lost 1 base, and 9 bases stayed unmatched. CDR3 amino acids: CASSPRPGTGASYNSPLHF. CDR3 bases: TGTGCCAGCTCACCTCGTCCCGGGACAGGGGCTTCCTATAATTCACCCCTCCACTTT. The full variable domain, with the rest looked up from reference TRBV18 and TRBJ1-6, is NAGVMQNPRHLVRRRGQEARLRCSPMKGHSHVYWYRQLPEEGLKFMVYLQKENIIDESGMPKERFSAEFPKEGPSILRIQQVVRGDSAAYFCASSPRPGTGASYNSPLHFGNGTRLTVT.

The genes are TRBV6-5 and TRBJ1-2; TRBD1 matches 7 bases. Unmatched junction bases numbered 11, after V lost 6 bases and J lost 4 bases. Germline values: CDR1 MNHEY, CDR2 SVGAGI. This CDR3 is 15 amino acids long. The CDR3 DNA reads TGTGCCAGCAGCCCCGACAGGGACCGCTTCTATGGCTACACCTTC. This translates into CASSPDRDRFYGYTF.

This rearrangement joins TRBV6-5 to TRBJ1-2; 8 nucleotides agree with TRBD1. This CDR3 has 13 amino acids. V was pared by 6 bases and J by 4 bases, with 4 bases of the junction left unmatched. The germline CDR1 and CDR2 sequences are MNHEY and SVGAGI. The CDR3 nucleotides read TGTGCCAGCAGACCCGACAGGGGCTATGGCTACACCTTC. Translated: CASRPDRGYGYTF.

The V and J genes are TRBV5-1 and TRBJ2-5; either TRBD1 or TRBD2 may fit D (5 bases each). Germline V lookup: CDR1 SGHRS, CDR2 YFSETQ. V gave up 2 bases and J gave up 5 bases, with 22 bases separating them. This CDR3 spans 17 amino acids. The CDR3 loop is CASSFGGPGTSGETQYF. For the CDR3, the DNA is TGCGCCAGCAGCTTTGGCGGACCCGGGACCTCGGGGGAGACCCAGTACTTC. The full variable domain, its missing parts supplied by reference TRBV5-1 and TRBJ2-5, is KAGVTQTPRYLIKTRGQQVTLSCSPISGHRSVSWYQQTPGQGLQFLFEYFSETQRNKGNFPGRFSGRQFSNSRSEMNVSTLELGDSALYLCASSFGGPGTSGETQYFGPGTRLLVL.

V and J are TRBV2 and TRBJ1-1; 10 bases are shared with TRBD1. Germline loops: CDR1 SNHLY, CDR2 FYNNEI. V trimming: 3 bases; J trimming: 4 bases; junction bases outside the gene matches: 2. The CDR3 loop spans 14 amino acids. The CDR3 DNA reads as TGTGCCAGCAGTGACTGGACAGGGGGCACTGAAGCTTTCTTT. Translated, it gives CASSDWTGGTEAFF.

The chain links TRBV7-2 to TRBJ1-5, with D uncertain. This CDR3 has 12 residues. Trimming took 4 bases from V and 3 from J, leaving 4 bases between them. CDR1 is SGHTA, CDR2 FQGNSA, per germline. The CDR3 loop reads CASSSTNQPQHF. In DNA, the CDR3 is TGTGCCAGCAGCTCCACCAATCAGCCCCAGCATTTT. The variable domain in full, completed from reference TRBV7-2 and TRBJ1-5, reads GAGVSQSPSNKVTEKGKDVELRCDPISGHTALYWYRQSLGQGLEFLIYFQGNSAPDKSGLPSDRFSAERTGGSVSTLTIQRTQQEDSAVYLCASSSTNQPQHFGDGTRLSIL.

The J gene is TRBJ1-2, the V gene TRBV18; D might be TRBD1 (6 bases). Trimming pared 2 bases from V and 6 bases from J, leaving 10 bases between. The CDR3 spans 13 residues. Per the germline V gene, CDR1 is KGHSH and CDR2 is LQKENI. CDR3 DNA: TGTGCCAGCTCACCATTGACAGGTGATGGCTACACCTTC. It encodes CASSPLTGDGYTF.

The V call is TRBV5-5, the J call TRBJ1-4; 7 nucleotides align to TRBD1. J gave up 5 bases and V 4 bases, and 5 bases lay outside the gene matches. The CDR3 covers 14 residues. The germline CDR1 and CDR2 sequences are SGHKS and YYEKEE (reference sequence). The CDR3 protein is CASSRDSENEKLFF. In DNA form, the CDR3 reads TGTGCCAGCAGCCGGGACAGCGAAAATGAAAAACTGTTTTTT.

The rearrangement links TRBV10-3 to TRBJ1-6; D gene uncertain. Germline lookup yields CDR1 ENHRY and CDR2 SYGVKD. The V and J ends lost 0 bases and 9 bases respectively, with 3 bases between them. The CDR3 extends over 12 amino acids. The CDR3 nucleotides read TGTGCCATCAGTGAGTCGATTTCACCCCTCCACTTT. This translates into CAISESISPLHF.